The sequence of this TCR beta chain was determined in a study of cytomegalovirus exposure and HLA in healthy donors. Germline values: CDR1 MNHEY, CDR2 SMNVEV (reference sequence). The germline V and J ends were trimmed by 5 bases and 3 bases, with 19 bases remaining between them. There are 16 residues in the CDR3. Primers included in the PCR were 60 Vbeta and 13 Jbeta primers. Original processing notes: Roughly 10 million shared chains were among around 78 million unique TCR beta chains counted in a later analysis. TCRdb keeps only in-frame clones here, not all; method: immunoSEQ multiplex PCR. V and J calls and clone size are copied from that table; D and trimming were computed from the DNA. Among tens of thousands of clones listed, more than 55% were seen once. About this clone: The antigen is undetermined.

Study observations and caveats: CMV serostatus stood as the only immune exposure information on hand. Despite most TCR sequences being rare, some public TCRs occurred in many donors. Reportedly, HLA-A and HLA-B alleles of most subjects were accurately predicted from TCR beta.

What was sequenced was PBMCs. The clonotype was recovered from a boy between 10 and 17 years old in good health and CMV-seropositive. J is TRBJ1-2 and V is TRBV27; D is perhaps TRBD1 (5 bases). The CDR3 nucleotides are TGTGCCAGCAGTCTACGGCAGACCACAGGTTACTATGGCTACACCTTC. It codes for CASSLRQTTGYYGYTF.